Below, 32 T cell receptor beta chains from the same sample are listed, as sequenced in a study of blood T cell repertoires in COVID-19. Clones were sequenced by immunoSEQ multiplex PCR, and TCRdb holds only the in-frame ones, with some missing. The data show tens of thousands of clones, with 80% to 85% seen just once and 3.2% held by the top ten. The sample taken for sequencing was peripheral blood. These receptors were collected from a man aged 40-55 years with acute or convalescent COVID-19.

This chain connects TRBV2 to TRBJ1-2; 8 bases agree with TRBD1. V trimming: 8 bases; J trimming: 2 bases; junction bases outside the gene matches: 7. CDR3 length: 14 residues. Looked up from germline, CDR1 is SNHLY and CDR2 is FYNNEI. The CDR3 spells CASLPGQGNYGYTF. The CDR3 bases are TGTGCCAGCTTACCCGGACAGGGAAACTATGGCTACACCTTC.

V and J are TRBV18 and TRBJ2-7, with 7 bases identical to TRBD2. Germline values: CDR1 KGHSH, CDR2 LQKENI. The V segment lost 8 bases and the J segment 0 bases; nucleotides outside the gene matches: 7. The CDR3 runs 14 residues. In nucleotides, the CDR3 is TGTGCCAGCGGGAGGGACGGTAGCTCCTACGAGCAGTACTTC. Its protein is CASGRDGSSYEQYF.

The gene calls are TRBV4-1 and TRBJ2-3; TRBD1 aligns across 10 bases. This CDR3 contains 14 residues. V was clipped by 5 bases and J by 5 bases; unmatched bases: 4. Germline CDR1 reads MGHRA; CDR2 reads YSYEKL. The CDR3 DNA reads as TGCGCCAGCAGCGAGGACAGGGGGATAGATACGCAGTATTTT. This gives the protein CASSEDRGIDTQYF.

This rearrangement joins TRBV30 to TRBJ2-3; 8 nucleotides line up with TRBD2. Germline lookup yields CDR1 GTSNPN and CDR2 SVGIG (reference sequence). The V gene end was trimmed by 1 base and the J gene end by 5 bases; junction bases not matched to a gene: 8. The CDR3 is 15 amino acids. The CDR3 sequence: CAWSAAGGWGDTQYF. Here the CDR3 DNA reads TGTGCCTGGAGTGCGGCGGGAGGCTGGGGAGATACGCAGTATTTT. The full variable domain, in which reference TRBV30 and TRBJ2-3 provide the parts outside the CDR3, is SQTIHQWPATLVQPVGSPLSLECTVEGTSNPNLYWYRQAAGRGLQLLFYSVGIGQISSEVPQNLSASRPQDRQFILSSKKLLLSDSGFYLCAWSAAGGWGDTQYFGPGTRLTVL.

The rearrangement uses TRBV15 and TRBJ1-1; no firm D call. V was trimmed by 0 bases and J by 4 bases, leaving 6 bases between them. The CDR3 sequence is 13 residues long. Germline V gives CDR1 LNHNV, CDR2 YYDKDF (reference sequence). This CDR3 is CATSREAGTEAFF. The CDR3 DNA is TGTGCCACCAGCAGAGAGGCGGGCACTGAAGCTTTCTTT.

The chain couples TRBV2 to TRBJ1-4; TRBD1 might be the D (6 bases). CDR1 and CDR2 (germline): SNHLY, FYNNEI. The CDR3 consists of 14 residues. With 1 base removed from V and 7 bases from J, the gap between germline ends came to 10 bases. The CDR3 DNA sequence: TGTGCCAGCAGTGAAGACAGGGCGGGTGAAAAACTGTTTTTT. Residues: CASSEDRAGEKLFF.

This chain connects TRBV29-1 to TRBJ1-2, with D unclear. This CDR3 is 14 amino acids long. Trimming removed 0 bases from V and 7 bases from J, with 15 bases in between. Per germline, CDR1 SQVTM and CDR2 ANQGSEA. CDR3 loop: CSVEDLRRVGGYTF. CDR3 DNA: TGCAGCGTTGAAGATTTGAGGAGAGTGGGTGGCTACACCTTC.

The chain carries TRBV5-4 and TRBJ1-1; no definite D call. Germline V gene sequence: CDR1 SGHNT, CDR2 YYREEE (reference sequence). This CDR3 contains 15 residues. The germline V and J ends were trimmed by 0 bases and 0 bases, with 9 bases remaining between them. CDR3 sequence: CASSLGPSMNTEAFF. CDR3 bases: TGTGCCAGCAGCTTGGGTCCGTCTATGAACACTGAAGCTTTCTTT. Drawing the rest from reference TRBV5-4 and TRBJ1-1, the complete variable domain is ETGVTQSPTHLIKTRGQQVTLRCSSQSGHNTVSWYQQALGQGPQFIFQYYREEENGRGNFPPRFSGLQFPNYSSELNVNALELDDSALYLCASSLGPSMNTEAFFGQGTRLTVV.

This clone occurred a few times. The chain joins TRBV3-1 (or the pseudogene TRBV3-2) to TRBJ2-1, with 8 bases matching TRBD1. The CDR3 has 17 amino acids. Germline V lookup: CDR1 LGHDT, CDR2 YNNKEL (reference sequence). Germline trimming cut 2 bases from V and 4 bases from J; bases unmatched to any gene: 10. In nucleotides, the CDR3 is TGTGCCAGCAGCCAAAACCCCCAGGGGGCGCGTTACAATGAGCAGTTCTTC. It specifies CASSQNPQGARYNEQFF.

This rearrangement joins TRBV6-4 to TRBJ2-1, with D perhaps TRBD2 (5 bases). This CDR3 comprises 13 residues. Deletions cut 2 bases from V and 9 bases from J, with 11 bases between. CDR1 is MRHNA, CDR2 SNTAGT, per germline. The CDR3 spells CASSDAPEGEQFF. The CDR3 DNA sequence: TGTGCCAGCAGTGACGCCCCCGAGGGTGAGCAGTTCTTC.

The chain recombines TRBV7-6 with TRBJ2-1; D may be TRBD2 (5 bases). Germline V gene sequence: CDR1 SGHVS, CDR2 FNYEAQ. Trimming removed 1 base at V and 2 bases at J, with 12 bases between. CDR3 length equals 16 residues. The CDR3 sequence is CASSLGYRDTYNEQFF. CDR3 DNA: TGTGCCAGCAGCTTAGGTTACCGGGATACCTACAATGAGCAGTTCTTC. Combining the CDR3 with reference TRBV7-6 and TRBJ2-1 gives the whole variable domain GAGVSQSPRYKVTKRGQDVALRCDPISGHVSLYWYRQALGQGPEFLTYFNYEAQQDKSGLPNDRFSAERPEGSISTLTIQRTEQRDSAMYRCASSLGYRDTYNEQFFGPGTRLTVL.

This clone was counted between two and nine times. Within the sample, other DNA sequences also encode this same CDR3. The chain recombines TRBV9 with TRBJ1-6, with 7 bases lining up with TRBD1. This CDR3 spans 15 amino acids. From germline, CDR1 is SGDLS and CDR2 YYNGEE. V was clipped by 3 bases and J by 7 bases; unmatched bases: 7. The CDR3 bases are TGTGCCAGCAGCGGGACCGGGACAGAAAATTCACCCCTCCACTTT. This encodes CASSGTGTENSPLHF.

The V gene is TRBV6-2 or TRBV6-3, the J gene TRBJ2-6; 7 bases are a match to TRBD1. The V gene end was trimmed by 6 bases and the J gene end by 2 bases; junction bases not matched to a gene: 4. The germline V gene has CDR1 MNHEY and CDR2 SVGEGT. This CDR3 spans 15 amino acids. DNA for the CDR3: TGTGCCAGCAGCCCTCAGGGGGCTGGGGCCAACGTCCTGACTTTC. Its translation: CASSPQGAGANVLTF.

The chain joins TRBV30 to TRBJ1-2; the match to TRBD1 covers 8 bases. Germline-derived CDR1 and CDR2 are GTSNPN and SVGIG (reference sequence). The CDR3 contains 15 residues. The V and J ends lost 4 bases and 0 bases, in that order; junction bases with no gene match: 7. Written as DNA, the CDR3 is TGTGCCTGGAAAAGGACAGGGACCACTAACTATGGCTACACCTTC. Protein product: CAWKRTGTTNYGYTF. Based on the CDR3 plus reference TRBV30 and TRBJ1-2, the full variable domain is SQTIHQWPATLVQPVGSPLSLECTVEGTSNPNLYWYRQAAGRGLQLLFYSVGIGQISSEVPQNLSASRPQDRQFILSSKKLLLSDSGFYLCAWKRTGTTNYGYTFGSGTRLTVV.

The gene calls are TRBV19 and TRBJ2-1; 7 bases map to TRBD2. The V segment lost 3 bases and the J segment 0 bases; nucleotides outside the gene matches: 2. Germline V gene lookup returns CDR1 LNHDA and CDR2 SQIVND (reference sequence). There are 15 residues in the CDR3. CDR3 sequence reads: CASSIRGSSYNEQFF. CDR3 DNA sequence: TGTGCCAGTAGTATTCGCGGGAGCTCCTACAATGAGCAGTTCTTC.

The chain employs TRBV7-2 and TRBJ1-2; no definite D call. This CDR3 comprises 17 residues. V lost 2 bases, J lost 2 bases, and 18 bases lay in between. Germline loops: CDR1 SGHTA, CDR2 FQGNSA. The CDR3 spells CASSLSSGGGMNYGYTF. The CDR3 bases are TGTGCCAGCAGCTTAAGTAGTGGTGGCGGAATGAACTATGGCTACACCTTC.

Written as DNA, the CDR3 is TGTGCCACCAGTGACAGGGGATCAGGAAACACCATATATTTT. The encoded protein is CATSDRGSGNTIYF. V is TRBV24-1 and J is TRBJ1-3; D may be TRBD1 (6 bases). V was pared by 4 bases and J by 4 bases, with 10 bases between. CDR3 size: 14 residues. The germline gives CDR1 KGHDR, CDR2 SFDVKD.

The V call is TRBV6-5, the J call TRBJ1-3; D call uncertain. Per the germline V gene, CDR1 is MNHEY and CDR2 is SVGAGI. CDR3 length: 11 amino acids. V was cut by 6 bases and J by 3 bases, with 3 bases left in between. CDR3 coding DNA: TGTGCCAGCAGCCTTGGAAACACCATATATTTT. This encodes CASSLGNTIYF.

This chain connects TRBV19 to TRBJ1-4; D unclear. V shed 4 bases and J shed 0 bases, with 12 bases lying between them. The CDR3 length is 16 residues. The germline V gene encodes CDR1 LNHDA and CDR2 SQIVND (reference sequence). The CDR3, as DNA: TGTGCCAGTAGTACATCCCTCGGGGCAACTAATGAAAAACTGTTTTTT. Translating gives CASSTSLGATNEKLFF.

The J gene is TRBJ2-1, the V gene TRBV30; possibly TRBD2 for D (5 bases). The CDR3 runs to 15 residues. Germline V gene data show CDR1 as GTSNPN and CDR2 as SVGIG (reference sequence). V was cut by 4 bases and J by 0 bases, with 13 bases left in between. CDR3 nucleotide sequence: TGTGCCTGGACACGGGGTGGGAACTCCTACAATGAGCAGTTCTTC. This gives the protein CAWTRGGNSYNEQFF. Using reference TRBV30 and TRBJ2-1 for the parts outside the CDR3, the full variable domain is SQTIHQWPATLVQPVGSPLSLECTVEGTSNPNLYWYRQAAGRGLQLLFYSVGIGQISSEVPQNLSASRPQDRQFILSSKKLLLSDSGFYLCAWTRGGNSYNEQFFGPGTRLTVL.

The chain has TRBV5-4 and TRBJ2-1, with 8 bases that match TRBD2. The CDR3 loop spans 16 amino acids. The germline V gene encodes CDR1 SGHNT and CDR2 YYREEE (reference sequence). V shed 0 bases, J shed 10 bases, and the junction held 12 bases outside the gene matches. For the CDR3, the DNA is TGTGCCAGCAGCTTGGGAACGGGAGGGTTGTGGAACGAGCAGTTCTTC. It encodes CASSLGTGGLWNEQFF.

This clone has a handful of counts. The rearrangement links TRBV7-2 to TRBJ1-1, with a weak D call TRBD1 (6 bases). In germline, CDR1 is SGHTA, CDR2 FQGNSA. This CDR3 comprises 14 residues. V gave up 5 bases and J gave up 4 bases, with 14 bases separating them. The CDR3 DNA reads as TGTGCCAGCAGCCCTCAGGGGTTGCGCACTGAAGCTTTCTTT. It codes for CASSPQGLRTEAFF.

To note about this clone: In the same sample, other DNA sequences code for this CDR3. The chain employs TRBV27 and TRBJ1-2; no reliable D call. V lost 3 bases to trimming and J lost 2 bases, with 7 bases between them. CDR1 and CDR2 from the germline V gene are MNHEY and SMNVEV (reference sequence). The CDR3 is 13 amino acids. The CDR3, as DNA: TGTGCCAGCAGTTTTGCCGCGAACTATGGCTACACCTTC. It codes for CASSFAANYGYTF.

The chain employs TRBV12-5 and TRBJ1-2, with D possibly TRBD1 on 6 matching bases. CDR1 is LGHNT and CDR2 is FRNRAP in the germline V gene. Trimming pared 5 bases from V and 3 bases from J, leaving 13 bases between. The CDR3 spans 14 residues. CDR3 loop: CASGQPTGDYGYTF. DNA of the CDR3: TGTGCTAGTGGTCAACCGACAGGAGACTATGGCTACACCTTC.

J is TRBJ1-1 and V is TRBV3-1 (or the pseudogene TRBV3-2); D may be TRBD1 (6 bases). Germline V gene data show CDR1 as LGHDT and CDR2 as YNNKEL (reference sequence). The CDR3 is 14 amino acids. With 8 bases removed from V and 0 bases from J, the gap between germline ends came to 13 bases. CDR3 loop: CASGEGGMNTEAFF. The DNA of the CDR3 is TGTGCCAGCGGGGAGGGGGGTATGAACACTGAAGCTTTCTTT.

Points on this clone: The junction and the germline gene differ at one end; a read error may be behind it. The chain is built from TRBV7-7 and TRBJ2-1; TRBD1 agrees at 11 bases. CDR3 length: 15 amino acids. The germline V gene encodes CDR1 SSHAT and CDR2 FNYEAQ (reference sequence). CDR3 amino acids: CASSLAGTGGNEQFF. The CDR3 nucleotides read TGTGCTAGCAGCTTAGCGGGGACAGGGGGTAATGAGCAGTTCTTC.

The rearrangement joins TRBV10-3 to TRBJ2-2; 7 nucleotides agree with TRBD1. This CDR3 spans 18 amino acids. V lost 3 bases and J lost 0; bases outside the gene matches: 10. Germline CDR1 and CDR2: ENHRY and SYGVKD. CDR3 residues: CAISEQGQLPTNTGELFF. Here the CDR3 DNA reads TGTGCCATCAGTGAACAGGGACAGCTACCCACGAACACCGGGGAGCTGTTTTTT.

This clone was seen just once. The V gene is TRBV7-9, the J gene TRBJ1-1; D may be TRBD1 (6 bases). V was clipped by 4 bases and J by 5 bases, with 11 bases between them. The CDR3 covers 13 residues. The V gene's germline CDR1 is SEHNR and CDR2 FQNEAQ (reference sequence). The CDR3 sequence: CASSSPRGTEAFF. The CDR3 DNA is TGTGCCAGCAGCTCCCCGAGGGGGACTGAAGCTTTCTTT.

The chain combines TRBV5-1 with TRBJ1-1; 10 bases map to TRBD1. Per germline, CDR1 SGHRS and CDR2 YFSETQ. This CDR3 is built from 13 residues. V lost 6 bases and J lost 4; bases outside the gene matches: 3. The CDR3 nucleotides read TGCGCCAGCACCTGGACAGGGGGCACTGAAGCTTTCTTT. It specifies CASTWTGGTEAFF. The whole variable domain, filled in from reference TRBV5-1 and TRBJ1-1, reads KAGVTQTPRYLIKTRGQQVTLSCSPISGHRSVSWYQQTPGQGLQFLFEYFSETQRNKGNFPGRFSGRQFSNSRSEMNVSTLELGDSALYLCASTWTGGTEAFFGQGTRLTVV.

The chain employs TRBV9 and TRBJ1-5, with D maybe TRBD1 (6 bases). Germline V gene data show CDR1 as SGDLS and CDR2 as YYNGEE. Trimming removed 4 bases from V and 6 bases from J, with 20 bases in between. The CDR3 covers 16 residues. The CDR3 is CASSPTPSTGTQPQHF. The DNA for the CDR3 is TGTGCCAGCAGCCCGACCCCCTCTACAGGGACTCAGCCCCAGCATTTT.

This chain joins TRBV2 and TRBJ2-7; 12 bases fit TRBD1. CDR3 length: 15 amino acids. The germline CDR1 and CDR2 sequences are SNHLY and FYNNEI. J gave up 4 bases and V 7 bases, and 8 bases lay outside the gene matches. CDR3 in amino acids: CASTRPGQGAYEQYF. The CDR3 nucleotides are TGTGCCAGCACTAGACCGGGACAGGGGGCTTACGAGCAGTACTTC.

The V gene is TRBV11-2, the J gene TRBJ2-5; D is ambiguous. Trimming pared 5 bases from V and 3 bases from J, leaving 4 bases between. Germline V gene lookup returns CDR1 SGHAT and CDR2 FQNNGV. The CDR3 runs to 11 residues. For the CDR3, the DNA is TGTGCCAGCAGCGAGAAAGAGACCCAGTACTTC. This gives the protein CASSEKETQYF. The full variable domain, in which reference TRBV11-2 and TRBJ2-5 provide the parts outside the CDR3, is EAGVAQSPRYKIIEKRQSVAFWCNPISGHATLYWYQQILGQGPKLLIQFQNNGVVDDSQLPKDRFSAERLKGVDSTLKIQPAKLEDSAVYLCASSEKETQYFGPGTRLLVL.